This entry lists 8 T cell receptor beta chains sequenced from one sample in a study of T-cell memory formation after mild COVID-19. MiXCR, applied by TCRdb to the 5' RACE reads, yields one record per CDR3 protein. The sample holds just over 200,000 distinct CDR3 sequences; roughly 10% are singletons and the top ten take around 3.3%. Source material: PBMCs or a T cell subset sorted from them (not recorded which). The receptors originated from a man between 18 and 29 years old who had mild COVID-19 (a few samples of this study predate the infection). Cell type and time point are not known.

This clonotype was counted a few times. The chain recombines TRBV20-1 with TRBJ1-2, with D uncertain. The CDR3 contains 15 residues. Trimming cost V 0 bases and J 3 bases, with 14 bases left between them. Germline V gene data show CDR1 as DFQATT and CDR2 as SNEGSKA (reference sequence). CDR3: CSARDGTAGYYGYTF. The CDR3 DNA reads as TGCAGTGCTAGAGATGGTACCGCGGGTTACTATGGCTACACCTTC.

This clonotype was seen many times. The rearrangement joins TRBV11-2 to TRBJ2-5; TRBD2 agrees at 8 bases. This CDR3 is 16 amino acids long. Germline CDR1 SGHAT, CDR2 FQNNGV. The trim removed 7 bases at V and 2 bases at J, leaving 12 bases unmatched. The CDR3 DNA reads TGTGCCAGCACCCCGGGGCGGAGCGGGGGACAAGAGACCCAGTACTTC. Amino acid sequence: CASTPGRSGGQETQYF.

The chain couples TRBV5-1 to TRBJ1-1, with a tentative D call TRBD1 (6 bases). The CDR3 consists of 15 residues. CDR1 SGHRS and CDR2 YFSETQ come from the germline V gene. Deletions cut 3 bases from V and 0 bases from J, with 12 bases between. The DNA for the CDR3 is TGCGCCAGCAGCTACGGACAGCTGATGAACACTGAAGCTTTCTTT. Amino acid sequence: CASSYGQLMNTEAFF.

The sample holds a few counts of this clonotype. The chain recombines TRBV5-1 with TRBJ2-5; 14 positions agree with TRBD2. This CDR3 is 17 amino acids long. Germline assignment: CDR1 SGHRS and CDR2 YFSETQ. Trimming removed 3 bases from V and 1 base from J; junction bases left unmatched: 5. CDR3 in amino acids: CASSSDGLAGGQETQYF. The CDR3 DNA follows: TGCGCCAGCAGCTCTGATGGACTAGCGGGGGGCCAAGAGACCCAGTACTTC.

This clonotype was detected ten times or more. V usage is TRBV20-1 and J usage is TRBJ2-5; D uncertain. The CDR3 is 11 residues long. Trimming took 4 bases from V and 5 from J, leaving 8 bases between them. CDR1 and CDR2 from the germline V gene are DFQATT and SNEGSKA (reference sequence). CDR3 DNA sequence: TGCAGTGCTAACCGAGTGGAGACCCAGTACTTC. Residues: CSANRVETQYF.

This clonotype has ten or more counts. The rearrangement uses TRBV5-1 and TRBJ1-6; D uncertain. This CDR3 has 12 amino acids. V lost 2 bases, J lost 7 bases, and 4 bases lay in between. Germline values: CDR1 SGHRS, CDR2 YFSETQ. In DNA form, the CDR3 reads TGCGCCAGCAGCTTCGGGAATTCACCCCTCCACTTT. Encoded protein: CASSFGNSPLHF.

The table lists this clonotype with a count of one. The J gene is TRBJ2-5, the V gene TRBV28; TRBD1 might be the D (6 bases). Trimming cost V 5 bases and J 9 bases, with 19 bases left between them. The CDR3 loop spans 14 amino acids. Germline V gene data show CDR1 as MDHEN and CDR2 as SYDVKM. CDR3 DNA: TGTGCCAGCAGTCCAAGGACAGAACCAAAGGCCCAGTACTTC. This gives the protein CASSPRTEPKAQYF.

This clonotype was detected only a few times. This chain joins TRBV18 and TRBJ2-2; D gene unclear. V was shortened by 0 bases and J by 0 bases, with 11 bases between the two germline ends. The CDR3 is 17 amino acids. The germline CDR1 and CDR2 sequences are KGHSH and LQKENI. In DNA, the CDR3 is TGTGCCAGCTCACCACCGGGATCGCGTACGAACACCGGGGAGCTGTTTTTT. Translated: CASSPPGSRTNTGELFF.